The 15 T cell receptor beta chains given below trace back to one sample, sequenced in a study of cytomegalovirus exposure and HLA in healthy donors. 60 Vbeta and 13 Jbeta primers were used in PCR. Sequenced by immunoSEQ multiplex PCR; TCRdb stores in-frame clones only, minus some. The sample includes 110,000 to 150,000 clones, roughly 65% of them seen just once. The sequenced material came from PBMCs. These receptors originate from a man in his sixties in good health and CMV-seronegative.

This clone was picked up many times. The genes are TRBV6-5 and TRBJ1-1, with 10 bases aligning to TRBD1. Trimming cost V 0 bases and J 3 bases; bases outside gene matches: 1. The CDR3 covers 15 residues. Germline CDR1 reads MNHEY; CDR2 reads SVGAGI. Here the CDR3 DNA reads TGTGCCAGCAGTTACTCCGACAGGGGGCACACTGAAGCTTTCTTT. Amino acid sequence: CASSYSDRGHTEAFF.

This clone was seen a few times. J is TRBJ1-3 and V is TRBV30; D gene uncertain. Germline assignment: CDR1 GTSNPN and CDR2 SVGIG (reference sequence). This CDR3 has 14 amino acids. The germline V and J ends were trimmed by 1 base and 1 base, with 8 bases remaining between them. The CDR3, as DNA: TGTGCCTGGAGTGGTACTCCTTCTGGAAACACCATATATTTT. This sequence encodes CAWSGTPSGNTIYF.

This chain joins TRBV28 and TRBJ2-1; TRBD2 agrees at 7 bases. V gave up 6 bases and J gave up 7 bases; unmatched junction bases: 9. Germline values: CDR1 MDHEN, CDR2 SYDVKM. CDR3 length equals 14 residues. The CDR3 coding sequence is TGTGCCAGCAGGGTTCCGCGGGAGATGAATGAGCAGTTCTTC. Protein sequence: CASRVPREMNEQFF.

CDR3 loop: CASSLRGTYEQYF. The CDR3, as DNA: TGTGCCAGCAGCTTGCGGGGGACCTACGAGCAGTACTTC. The chain employs TRBV5-4 and TRBJ2-7; perhaps TRBD2 as D (6 bases). This CDR3 contains 13 residues. V lost 1 base, J lost 2 bases, and 7 bases lay in between. The germline gives CDR1 SGHNT, CDR2 YYREEE (reference sequence). The complete variable domain, with remaining parts taken from reference TRBV5-4 and TRBJ2-7, reads ETGVTQSPTHLIKTRGQQVTLRCSSQSGHNTVSWYQQALGQGPQFIFQYYREEENGRGNFPPRFSGLQFPNYSSELNVNALELDDSALYLCASSLRGTYEQYFGPGTRLTVT.

V usage is TRBV19 and J usage is TRBJ1-1, with 10 nucleotides matching TRBD1. Looked up from germline, CDR1 is LNHDA and CDR2 is SQIVND (reference sequence). The CDR3 is made up of 13 amino acids. The V gene end was trimmed by 6 bases and the J gene end by 4 bases; junction bases not matched to a gene: 2. CDR3 coding DNA: TGTGCCAGTAGAGGGACAGGGGTCACTGAAGCTTTCTTT. As protein: CASRGTGVTEAFF.

The chain couples TRBV11-3 to TRBJ2-7, with 10 positions matching TRBD1. Germline lookup yields CDR1 SGHNT and CDR2 YENEEA. The junction had 6 bases not matched to a gene; V was cut back by 5 bases and J by 5 bases. There are 14 residues in the CDR3. The CDR3 region has the DNA TGTGCCAGCAGCCCGGGGACAGGGGACGACGAGCAGTACTTC. It is translated as CASSPGTGDDEQYF. Supplemented by reference TRBV11-3 and TRBJ2-7, the full variable domain reads EAGVVQSPRYKIIEKKQPVAFWCNPISGHNTLYWYLQNLGQGPELLIRYENEEAVDDSQLPKDRFSAERLKGVDSTLKIQPAELGDSAVYLCASSPGTGDDEQYFGPGTRLTVT.

The chain has TRBV2 and TRBJ1-6; 7 bases map to TRBD1. The trim removed 2 bases at V and 9 bases at J, leaving 7 bases unmatched. The CDR3 runs 15 residues. Germline V gene data show CDR1 as SNHLY and CDR2 as FYNNEI. The CDR3 nucleotides read TGTGCCAGCAGTGAATTGAGGGCAGGGGGTTCACCCCTCCACTTT. This encodes CASSELRAGGSPLHF.

CDR3 in DNA: TGTGCCAGCAGTGATTATAGCGGGAGGGATGGTACCGGGGAGCTGTTTTTT. It yields the protein CASSDYSGRDGTGELFF. This chain links TRBV2 with TRBJ2-2, with TRBD2 matching 11 bases. V lost 3 bases and J lost 5; bases outside the gene matches: 8. This CDR3 contains 17 residues. Germline-derived CDR1 and CDR2 are SNHLY and FYNNEI.

The rearrangement uses TRBV30 and TRBJ1-2, with D maybe TRBD1 (6 bases). Germline V gene sequence: CDR1 GTSNPN, CDR2 SVGIG (reference sequence). V was trimmed by 3 bases and J by 4 bases, leaving 27 bases between them. The CDR3 totals 18 residues. DNA of the CDR3: TGTGCCTGGAGCGGTGCCGGGACACCCCGGAACTTCCTCTATGGCTACACCTTC. It yields the protein CAWSGAGTPRNFLYGYTF.

This chain joins TRBV5-1 and TRBJ1-1; 10 bases are shared with TRBD1. Looked up from germline, CDR1 is SGHRS and CDR2 is YFSETQ. Germline trimming cut 4 bases from V and 0 bases from J; bases unmatched to any gene: 9. CDR3 length: 17 residues. The CDR3 sequence: CASSPRDRGEVNTEAFF. The CDR3 nucleotides are TGCGCCAGCAGCCCCCGGGACAGGGGTGAGGTGAACACTGAAGCTTTCTTT.

This clone was picked up a small number of times. The V and J genes are TRBV7-8 and TRBJ1-6; maybe TRBD1 (6 bases). Trimming removed 1 base from V and 10 bases from J, with 11 bases in between. The CDR3 has 14 residues. The V gene's germline CDR1 is SGHVS and CDR2 FQNEAQ. This chain's CDR3 is CASSLEGGDSPLHF. In nucleotides, the CDR3 is TGTGCCAGCAGCTTAGAAGGGGGTGACTCACCCCTCCACTTT. Together with reference TRBV7-8 and TRBJ1-6, the CDR3 gives the full variable domain: GAGVSQSPRYKVAKRGQDVALRCDPISGHVSLFWYQQALGQGPEFLTYFQNEAQLDKSGLPSDRFFAERPEGSVSTLKIQRTQQEDSAVYLCASSLEGGDSPLHFGNGTRLTVT.

The V gene is TRBV9, the J gene TRBJ2-3, with 9 positions matching TRBD2. Per the germline V gene, CDR1 is SGDLS and CDR2 is YYNGEE. The CDR3 contains 17 residues. The trim removed 4 bases at V and 6 bases at J, leaving 15 bases unmatched. The CDR3 here is CASSPLAGPPFGDTQYF. CDR3 bases: TGTGCCAGCAGCCCTCTAGCGGGACCCCCGTTCGGTGATACGCAGTATTTT.

The gene calls are TRBV10-3 and TRBJ2-3, with 7 positions matching TRBD1. This CDR3 has 12 amino acids. Trimming at V came to 5 bases and at J to 11 bases, leaving 7 bases not matched to a gene. Germline CDR1 reads ENHRY; CDR2 reads SYGVKD. The CDR3 region is CAISQGDRGQYF. CDR3 sequence (DNA): TGTGCCATCAGTCAGGGGGACAGAGGGCAGTATTTT.

This rearrangement joins TRBV11-2 to TRBJ2-7, with TRBD1 identical over 8 bases. The CDR3 has 14 amino acids. The J segment lost 7 bases and the V segment lost 1 base, leaving 6 bases of the junction unmatched. The germline gives CDR1 SGHAT, CDR2 FQNNGV. CDR3 in DNA: TGTGCCAGCAGCTTAGGGCAGGGGGCGTCTGAGCAGTACTTC. This encodes CASSLGQGASEQYF.

Comments on this clone: Other nucleotide sequences from this sample produce the same CDR3. This chain joins TRBV7-2 and TRBJ2-1; D gene ambiguous. Trimming took off 0 bases at V and 7 bases at J, with 4 bases between the two ends. The CDR3 loop spans 12 amino acids. CDR1 is SGHTA and CDR2 is FQGNSA in the germline V gene. The CDR3 loop reads CASSLARNEQFF. The DNA for the CDR3 is TGTGCCAGCAGCTTAGCGCGGAATGAGCAGTTCTTC. The whole variable domain, filled in from reference TRBV7-2 and TRBJ2-1, reads GAGVSQSPSNKVTEKGKDVELRCDPISGHTALYWYRQSLGQGLEFLIYFQGNSAPDKSGLPSDRFSAERTGGSVSTLTIQRTQQEDSAVYLCASSLARNEQFFGPGTRLTVL.